This T cell receptor (beta chain) comes out of a study of blood T cell repertoires in COVID-19. Original processing notes: Nucleated cell counts were estimated from reference gene primer amplification. This table comes from immunoSEQ multiplex PCR, and its TCRdb copy is limited to in-frame clones, with some not included. V, J and clone size are those of that table, while D and trimming were read from the DNA. Counted here are some 350,000 clones, around four fifths occurring once; the ten biggest clones make up 2.5% to 3.5%. The CDR3 loop spans 13 amino acids. Trimming stripped 4 bases from V and 8 bases from J, with 14 bases between. CDR1 MGHDK and CDR2 SYGVNS come from the germline V gene.

The sample taken for sequencing was peripheral blood. This TCR derives from a man aged 25-40 years with active or convalescent COVID-19. V is TRBV25-1 and J is TRBJ1-2; D unclear. The CDR3 here is CASSGPQRRGYTF. In DNA form, the CDR3 reads TGTGCCAGCAGTGGACCGCAGCGTAGGGGCTACACCTTC.